This T cell receptor beta chain originates from a study of control samples from healthy donors and cancer patients. Assay used: immunoSEQ multiplex PCR; TCRdb lists only in-frame clones, some missing. Of about 100,000 clones detected, 92% appear once; the ten largest clones hold 2% to 3%. V lost 6 bases to trimming and J lost 2 bases, with 2 bases between them. Per germline, CDR1 ENHRY and CDR2 SYGVKD. The CDR3 totals 11 residues. The clonotype originates from a woman in her late teens or twenties in good health. The sample consisted of blood. The chain joins TRBV10-3 to TRBJ2-1; D gene unclear. Here the CDR3 DNA reads TGTGCCATCAGCACCTACAATGAGCAGTTCTTC. Translated, it gives CAISTYNEQFF.